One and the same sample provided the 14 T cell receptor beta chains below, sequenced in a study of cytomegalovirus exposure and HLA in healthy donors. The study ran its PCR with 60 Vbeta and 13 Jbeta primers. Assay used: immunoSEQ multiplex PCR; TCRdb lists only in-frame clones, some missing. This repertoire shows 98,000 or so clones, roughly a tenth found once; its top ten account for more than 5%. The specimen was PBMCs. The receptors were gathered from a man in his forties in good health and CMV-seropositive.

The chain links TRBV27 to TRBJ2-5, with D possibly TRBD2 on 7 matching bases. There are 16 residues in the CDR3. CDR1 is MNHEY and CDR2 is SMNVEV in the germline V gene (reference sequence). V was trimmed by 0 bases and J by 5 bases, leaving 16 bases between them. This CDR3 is CASSLSAGDNRETQYF. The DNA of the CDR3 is TGTGCCAGCAGTTTATCCGCGGGGGACAACCGTGAGACCCAGTACTTC.

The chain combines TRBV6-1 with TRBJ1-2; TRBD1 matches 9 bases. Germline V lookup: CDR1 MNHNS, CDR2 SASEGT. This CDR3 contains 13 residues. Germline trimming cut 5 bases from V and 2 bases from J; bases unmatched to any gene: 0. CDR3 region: CASSTGGNYGYTF. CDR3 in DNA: TGTGCCAGCAGTACAGGGGGCAACTATGGCTACACCTTC.

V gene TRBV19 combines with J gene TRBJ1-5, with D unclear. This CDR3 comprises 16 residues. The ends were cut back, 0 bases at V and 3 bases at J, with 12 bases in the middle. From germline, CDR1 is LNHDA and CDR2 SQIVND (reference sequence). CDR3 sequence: CASSIDLQGLNQPQHF. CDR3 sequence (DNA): TGTGCCAGTAGTATAGATCTTCAAGGACTCAATCAGCCCCAGCATTTT.

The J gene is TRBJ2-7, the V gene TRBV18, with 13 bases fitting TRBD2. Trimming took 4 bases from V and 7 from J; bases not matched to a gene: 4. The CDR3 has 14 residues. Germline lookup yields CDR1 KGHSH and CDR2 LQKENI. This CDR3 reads CASSRTSGRGEQYF. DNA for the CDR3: TGTGCCAGCTCACGGACTAGCGGGAGAGGTGAGCAGTACTTC.

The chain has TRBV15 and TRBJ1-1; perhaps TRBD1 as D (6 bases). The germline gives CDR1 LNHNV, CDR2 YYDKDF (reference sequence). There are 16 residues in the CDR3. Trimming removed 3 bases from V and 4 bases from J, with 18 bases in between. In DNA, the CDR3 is TGTGCCACCAGCAGGGGGCCGGGCAGGGGATTCACTGAAGCTTTCTTT. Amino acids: CATSRGPGRGFTEAFF.

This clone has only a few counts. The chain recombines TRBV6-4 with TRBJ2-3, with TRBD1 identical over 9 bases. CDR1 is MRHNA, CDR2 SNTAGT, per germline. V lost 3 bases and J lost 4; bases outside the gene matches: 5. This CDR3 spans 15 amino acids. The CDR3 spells CASSEGQGGADTQYF. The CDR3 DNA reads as TGTGCCAGCAGTGAGGGACAGGGAGGAGCAGATACGCAGTATTTT.

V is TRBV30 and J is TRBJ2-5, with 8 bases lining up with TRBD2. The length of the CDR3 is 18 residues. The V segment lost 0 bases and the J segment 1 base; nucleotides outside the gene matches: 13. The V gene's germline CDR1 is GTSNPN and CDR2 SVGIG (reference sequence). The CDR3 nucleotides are TGTGCCTGGAGTGTACATTGGAGGAGCGGGAGTCCCCAAGAGACCCAGTACTTC. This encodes CAWSVHWRSGSPQETQYF.

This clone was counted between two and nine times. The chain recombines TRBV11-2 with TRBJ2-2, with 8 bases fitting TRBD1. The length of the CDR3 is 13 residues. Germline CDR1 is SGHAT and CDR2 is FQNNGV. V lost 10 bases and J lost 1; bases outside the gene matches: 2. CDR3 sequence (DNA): TGTGCCACAGGGGGCAGGAACACCGGGGAGCTGTTTTTT. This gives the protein CATGGRNTGELFF.

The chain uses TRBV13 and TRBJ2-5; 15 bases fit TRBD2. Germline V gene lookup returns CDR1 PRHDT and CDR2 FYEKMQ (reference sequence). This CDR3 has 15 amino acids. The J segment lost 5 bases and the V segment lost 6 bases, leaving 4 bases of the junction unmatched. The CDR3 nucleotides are TGTGCCAGCAGTCGGACTAGCGGGAGGGTTGAGACCCAGTACTTC. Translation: CASSRTSGRVETQYF. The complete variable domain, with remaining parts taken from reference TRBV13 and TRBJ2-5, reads AAGVIQSPRHLIKEKRETATLKCYPIPRHDTVYWYQQGPGQDPQFLISFYEKMQSDKGSIPDRFSAQQFSDYHSELNMSSLELGDSALYFCASSRTSGRVETQYFGPGTRLLVL.

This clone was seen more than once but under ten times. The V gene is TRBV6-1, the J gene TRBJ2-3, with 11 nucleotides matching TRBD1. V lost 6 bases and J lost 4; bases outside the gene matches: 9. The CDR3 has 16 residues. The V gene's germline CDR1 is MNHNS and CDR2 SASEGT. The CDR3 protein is CASSEFGTGGADTQYF. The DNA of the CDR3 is TGTGCCAGCAGCGAATTTGGGACAGGGGGAGCAGATACGCAGTATTTT.

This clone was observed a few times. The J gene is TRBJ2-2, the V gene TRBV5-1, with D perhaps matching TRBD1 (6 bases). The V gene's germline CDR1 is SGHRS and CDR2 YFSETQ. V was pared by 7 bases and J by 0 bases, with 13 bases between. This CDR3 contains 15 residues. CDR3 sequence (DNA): TGCGCCAGCGAACAGGGTATCCCGAACACCGGGGAGCTGTTTTTT. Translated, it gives CASEQGIPNTGELFF. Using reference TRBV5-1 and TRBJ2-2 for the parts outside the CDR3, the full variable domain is KAGVTQTPRYLIKTRGQQVTLSCSPISGHRSVSWYQQTPGQGLQFLFEYFSETQRNKGNFPGRFSGRQFSNSRSEMNVSTLELGDSALYLCASEQGIPNTGELFFGEGSRLTVL.

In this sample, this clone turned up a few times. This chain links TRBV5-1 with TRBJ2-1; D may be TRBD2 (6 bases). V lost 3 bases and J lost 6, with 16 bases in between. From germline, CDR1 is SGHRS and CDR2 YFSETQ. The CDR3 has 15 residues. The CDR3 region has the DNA TGCGCCAGCAGCTACCTGGAGGGCCGGGGCAATGAGCAGTTCTTC. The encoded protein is CASSYLEGRGNEQFF.

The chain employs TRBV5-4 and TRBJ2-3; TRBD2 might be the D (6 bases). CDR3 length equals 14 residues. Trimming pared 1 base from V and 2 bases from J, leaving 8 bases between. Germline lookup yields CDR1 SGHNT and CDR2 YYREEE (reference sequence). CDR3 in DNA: TGTGCCAGCAGCTTGAGGACTACCACAGATACGCAGTATTTT. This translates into CASSLRTTTDTQYF.

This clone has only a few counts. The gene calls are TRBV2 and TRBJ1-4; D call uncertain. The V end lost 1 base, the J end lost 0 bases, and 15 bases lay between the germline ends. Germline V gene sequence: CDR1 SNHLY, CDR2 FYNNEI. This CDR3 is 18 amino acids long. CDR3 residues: CASSEEGGRRATNEKLFF. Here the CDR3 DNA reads TGTGCCAGCAGTGAAGAAGGAGGCAGACGAGCAACTAATGAAAAACTGTTTTTT.